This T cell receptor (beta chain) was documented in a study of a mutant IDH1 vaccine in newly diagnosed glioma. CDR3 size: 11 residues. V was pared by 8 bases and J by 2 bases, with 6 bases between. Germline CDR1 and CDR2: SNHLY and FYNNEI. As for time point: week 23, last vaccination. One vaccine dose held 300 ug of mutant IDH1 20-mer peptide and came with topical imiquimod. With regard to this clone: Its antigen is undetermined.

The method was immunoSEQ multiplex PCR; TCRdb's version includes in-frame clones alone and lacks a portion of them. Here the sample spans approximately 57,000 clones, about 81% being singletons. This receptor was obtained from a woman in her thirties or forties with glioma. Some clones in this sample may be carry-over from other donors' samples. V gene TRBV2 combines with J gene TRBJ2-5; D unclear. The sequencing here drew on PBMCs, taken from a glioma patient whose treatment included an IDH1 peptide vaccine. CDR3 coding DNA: TGTGCCAGCTGTCCGCAAGAGACCCAGTACTTC. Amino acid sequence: CASCPQETQYF.